This T cell receptor beta chain was recorded in a study of blood T cell repertoires in COVID-19. Study in general: Researchers got acute and convalescent COVID-19 samples from the United States, Italy and Spain. PBMCs, B-cell-depleted T cells, or T cells were the source of the cDNA or gDNA that made up the material.

How the authors handled the data: Reference gene primer amplification gave estimated nucleated cell counts. Generated by immunoSEQ multiplex PCR, the TCRdb table keeps only in-frame clones and is missing some. That table supplies the V and J calls and clone size; D and trimming were determined from the DNA. There are some 200,000 clones in the sample; around 86% occur only once, and 5.2% lies in the top ten. The Seattle patients joined while their infection was active and were tracked longitudinally afterward. This clone was seen only a few times. The clonotype was recovered from a woman in her seventies with COVID-19, enrolled during active disease. Sequencing was done on a sample of peripheral blood.

CDR3 protein: CASTSDRGIGEQYF. The CDR3 nucleotides are TGTGCCAGCACCTCGGACAGGGGAATTGGCGAGCAGTACTTC. The rearrangement uses TRBV6-5 and TRBJ2-7; TRBD1 matches at 9 bases. Germline V gene lookup returns CDR1 MNHEY and CDR2 SVGAGI. There are 14 residues in the CDR3. Trimming took 7 bases from V and 6 from J; bases not matched to a gene: 10.